Following are 20 T cell receptor beta chains from one sample sequenced in a study of identical twins listed by TCRdb under 2016. The receptor library was made with 5' RACE. Sequencing took place on an Illumina HiSeq 2000. The public reads were run again by TCRdb, first through fastp at Q25 and then through MiXCR, and only productive beta chains were kept. Entries that share a CDR3 protein sequence are merged under the most common genes and DNA. This sample lists a few hundred thousand distinct CDR3 sequences; 9.6% were detected once. Roughly 3% of the sample rests with the top ten. These data were also reused for a study on yellow fever vaccine responses in identical twins.

Material: PBMCs. The receptors stem from a woman aged 18-29 years in good health.

This clonotype was detected only a few times. The chain joins TRBV28 to TRBJ2-1; 9 bases are a match to TRBD2. This CDR3 is 14 amino acids long. From germline, CDR1 is MDHEN and CDR2 SYDVKM. The J segment lost 7 bases and the V segment lost 8 bases, leaving 9 bases of the junction unmatched. DNA of the CDR3: TGTGCCAGCCCGTCCTTAGCGGGGGTGAATGAGCAGTTCTTC. Protein sequence: CASPSLAGVNEQFF. The complete variable domain, with remaining parts taken from reference TRBV28 and TRBJ2-1, reads DVKVTQSSRYLVKRTGEKVFLECVQDMDHENMFWYRQDPGLGLRLIYFSYDVKMKEKGDIPEGYSVSREKKERFSLILESASTNQTSMYLCASPSLAGVNEQFFGPGTRLTVL.

The chain recombines TRBV5-1 with TRBJ2-5, with no clear D. V lost 2 bases and J 3 bases, leaving 8 bases between the germline ends. Germline CDR1 reads SGHRS; CDR2 reads YFSETQ. The CDR3 loop spans 13 amino acids. In nucleotides, the CDR3 is TGCGCCAGCAGCTTCGAACAGAAAGAGACCCAGTACTTC. Protein product: CASSFEQKETQYF.

In DNA, the CDR3 is TGTGCCAGCAGCCTGAAGACTAGCGGGAGCATTTACGAGCAGTACTTC. Translation gives CASSLKTSGSIYEQYF. This sequence joins TRBV27 and TRBJ2-7, with 12 nucleotides matching TRBD2. Germline CDR1 MNHEY, CDR2 SMNVEV (reference sequence). The CDR3 loop spans 16 amino acids. V dropped 6 bases and J dropped 4; count of bases not matched to a gene: 10.

The sample holds a few counts of this clonotype. The chain links TRBV20-1 to TRBJ1-6, with no clear D. Germline loops: CDR1 DFQATT, CDR2 SNEGSKA (reference sequence). V was shortened by 2 bases and J by 9 bases, with 17 bases between the two germline ends. The CDR3 loop spans 15 amino acids. The CDR3 here is CSARSLLEGISPLHF. DNA for the CDR3: TGCAGTGCTAGATCCTTACTGGAGGGAATTTCACCCCTCCACTTT.

The chain combines TRBV20-1 with TRBJ2-2; D ambiguous. V lost 0 bases, J lost 6 bases, and 17 bases lay in between. There are 16 residues in the CDR3. Germline CDR1 and CDR2: DFQATT and SNEGSKA (reference sequence). This chain's CDR3 is CSARDTPSETSGELFF. In DNA, the CDR3 is TGCAGTGCTAGAGATACCCCCTCCGAGACCTCCGGGGAGCTGTTTTTT.

This clonotype was seen once. The chain employs TRBV28 and TRBJ2-7, with D perhaps matching TRBD1 (5 bases). V was shortened by 7 bases and J by 1 base, with 11 bases between the two germline ends. Germline lookup yields CDR1 MDHEN and CDR2 SYDVKM. This CDR3 spans 13 amino acids. The CDR3 sequence: CASTEDTSYEQYF. The CDR3 nucleotides read TGTGCCAGCACCGAGGACACATCCTACGAGCAGTACTTC.

This clonotype was picked up a small number of times. The chain couples TRBV7-2 to TRBJ1-1; D is unresolved. V lost 1 base and J 4 bases, leaving 7 bases between the germline ends. From germline, CDR1 is SGHTA and CDR2 FQGNSA. This CDR3 has 13 amino acids. The CDR3 protein is CASSLGRPTEAFF. In DNA form, the CDR3 reads TGTGCCAGCAGCTTAGGCAGGCCCACTGAAGCTTTCTTT. Looking up the rest from reference TRBV7-2 and TRBJ1-1 gives the full variable domain: GAGVSQSPSNKVTEKGKDVELRCDPISGHTALYWYRQSLGQGLEFLIYFQGNSAPDKSGLPSDRFSAERTGGSVSTLTIQRTQQEDSAVYLCASSLGRPTEAFFGQGTRLTVV.

This chain connects TRBV5-1 to TRBJ2-7, with 8 bases fitting TRBD1. From germline, CDR1 is SGHRS and CDR2 YFSETQ. V gave up 1 base and J gave up 3 bases; unmatched junction bases: 21. The CDR3 length is 20 residues. The CDR3 DNA follows: TGCGCCAGCAGCTTGTCCCAGACGACAGGGGACACAAAAGTCAACTACGAGCAGTACTTC. It yields the protein CASSLSQTTGDTKVNYEQYF.

This clonotype showed up many times. The chain recombines TRBV14 with TRBJ1-1; D may be TRBD1 (5 bases). Germline CDR1 and CDR2: SGHDN and FVKESK. This CDR3 has 12 amino acids. The germline V and J ends were trimmed by 5 bases and 11 bases, with 15 bases remaining between them. CDR3 protein: CASSSGGVRAFF. CDR3 nucleotides: TGTGCCAGCAGCTCCGGGGGGGTTAGGGCTTTCTTT.

The genes are TRBV7-3 and TRBJ2-5; 7 bases agree with TRBD2. V lost 4 bases to trimming and J lost 7 bases; unmatched junction nucleotides: 9. CDR3 length equals 14 residues. Germline CDR1 and CDR2: SGHTA and FQGTGA. The CDR3 DNA sequence: TGTGCCAGCAGCTCCTCGGGGGGAAGCGTGACCCAGTACTTC. Translation: CASSSSGGSVTQYF.

This clonotype was recorded many times. The chain couples TRBV6-4 to TRBJ2-6; D is uncertain. There are 17 residues in the CDR3. Trimming stripped 2 bases from V and 1 base from J, with 12 bases between. Germline values: CDR1 MRHNA, CDR2 SNTAGT. This CDR3 reads CASSDPSGGSGANVLTF. The CDR3 DNA reads as TGTGCCAGCAGTGACCCCTCCGGTGGGTCTGGGGCCAACGTCCTGACTTTC.

This clonotype was observed at least ten times. The chain links TRBV27 to TRBJ2-5, with TRBD2 matching over 13 bases. Trimming removed 2 bases from V and 5 bases from J; junction bases left unmatched: 14. Germline V gives CDR1 MNHEY, CDR2 SMNVEV (reference sequence). This CDR3 has 19 amino acids. In DNA, the CDR3 is TGTGCCAGCAGTTTAAGGACTAGCGGGAGTCGGGGGGAGAGGGAGACCCAGTACTTC. This codes for CASSLRTSGSRGERETQYF.

This clonotype was counted only a few times. The chain has TRBV5-1 and TRBJ2-7, with 8 bases matching TRBD1. This CDR3 region has 14 residues. The V and J ends lost 4 bases and 6 bases, in that order; junction bases with no gene match: 9. Germline V gene data show CDR1 as SGHRS and CDR2 as YFSETQ. The CDR3 reads CASSPGQGPREQYF. The CDR3 DNA reads as TGCGCCAGCAGCCCTGGACAGGGTCCCCGCGAGCAGTACTTC.

The table lists this clonotype with a few counts. The chain uses TRBV7-9 and TRBJ2-7, with 8 bases matching TRBD1. The CDR3 is 16 amino acids. Germline loops: CDR1 SEHNR, CDR2 FQNEAQ (reference sequence). Germline trimming cut 5 bases from V and 0 bases from J; bases unmatched to any gene: 9. For the CDR3, the DNA is TGTGCCAGCAGCCCGAACCGGGACAGGAGCTCCTACGAGCAGTACTTC. This encodes CASSPNRDRSSYEQYF.

This clonotype came up a few times. This chain joins TRBV5-1 and TRBJ1-2; D unresolved. V was clipped by 0 bases and J by 2 bases, with 11 bases between them. Germline V gene data show CDR1 as SGHRS and CDR2 as YFSETQ. The CDR3 sequence is 15 residues long. CDR3 sequence: CASSLAGTPNYGYTF. The CDR3 DNA reads as TGCGCCAGCAGCTTGGCTGGAACGCCAAACTATGGCTACACCTTC. The full variable domain, rest sourced from reference TRBV5-1 and TRBJ1-2, is KAGVTQTPRYLIKTRGQQVTLSCSPISGHRSVSWYQQTPGQGLQFLFEYFSETQRNKGNFPGRFSGRQFSNSRSEMNVSTLELGDSALYLCASSLAGTPNYGYTFGSGTRLTVV.

This clonotype was observed a few times. The chain has TRBV4-3 and TRBJ2-4; possibly TRBD1 for D (5 bases). The V gene's germline CDR1 is LGHNA and CDR2 YSLEER. The CDR3 is 16 amino acids. V lost 0 bases to trimming and J lost 0 bases, with 9 bases between them. CDR3 sequence reads: CASSQDLQGAKNIQYF. The CDR3 DNA reads TGCGCCAGCAGCCAAGATCTTCAGGGAGCCAAAAACATTCAGTACTTC.

This clonotype was seen ten or more times. The chain is built from TRBV10-3 and TRBJ1-5; a possible D gene is TRBD1 (6 bases). V was cut by 5 bases and J by 4 bases, with 12 bases left in between. The CDR3 is 14 residues long. The germline gives CDR1 ENHRY, CDR2 SYGVKD. The CDR3 protein is CAISLQGANQPQHF. The CDR3 coding sequence is TGTGCCATCAGTCTACAGGGAGCAAATCAGCCCCAGCATTTT.

This clonotype was detected a few times. Here the CDR3 DNA reads TGTGCCAGCCTGGAGGTGGGACGTCATAGCACAGATACGCAGTATTTT. Its protein product is CASLEVGRHSTDTQYF. The chain recombines TRBV28 with TRBJ2-3, with D perhaps assigned TRBD1 or TRBD2 (5 bases each). Germline CDR1 is MDHEN and CDR2 is SYDVKM. The CDR3 spans 16 residues. With 8 bases removed from V and 0 bases from J, the gap between germline ends came to 18 bases. The full variable domain, rest sourced from reference TRBV28 and TRBJ2-3, is DVKVTQSSRYLVKRTGEKVFLECVQDMDHENMFWYRQDPGLGLRLIYFSYDVKMKEKGDIPEGYSVSREKKERFSLILESASTNQTSMYLCASLEVGRHSTDTQYFGPGTRLTVL.

This clonotype was seen ten or more times. Here the CDR3 DNA reads TGCAGCGTTGTGGGGGCGACAGGTTCTACCTACAATGAGCAGTTCTTC. It is translated as CSVVGATGSTYNEQFF. This chain links TRBV29-1 with TRBJ2-1, with a possible D match to TRBD1 (6 bases). The CDR3 runs to 16 residues. CDR1 is SQVTM and CDR2 is ANQGSEA in the germline V gene. V lost 4 bases and J 2 bases, leaving 18 bases between the germline ends.

The rearrangement links TRBV27 to TRBJ2-1; TRBD1 might be the D (5 bases). Germline loops: CDR1 MNHEY, CDR2 SMNVEV (reference sequence). Trimming removed 5 bases from V and 5 bases from J, with 22 bases in between. The CDR3 spans 17 residues. This CDR3 is CASSLQTVGSFDNEQFF. The CDR3 DNA sequence: TGTGCCAGCAGTCTCCAGACAGTGGGTTCTTTTGACAATGAGCAGTTCTTC.